These 8 T cell receptor beta chains were all obtained from the same sample, sequenced in a study of blood T cell repertoires in COVID-19 (dated by TCRdb to 2018 to 2020). Library prep was done by the immunoSEQ multiplex PCR assay. Drawn from immuneACCESS, this table holds only the in-frame rearrangements with V and J called that TCRdb kept. Clones are partly lost; checked studies trace under half to an unresolved V gene and leave the rest unexplained. This sample gives 150,000 to 200,000 clones in total; more than 75% of them show up just once. The ten largest clonotypes hold 5% to 6.5% of the sample. Sequencing was carried out using peripheral blood. The receptors originated from a man in his forties with active or convalescent COVID-19.

J is TRBJ2-1 and V is TRBV19; 8 positions agree with TRBD1. The J segment lost 6 bases and the V segment lost 3 bases, leaving 1 base of the junction unmatched. The germline CDR1 and CDR2 sequences are LNHDA and SQIVND (reference sequence). The CDR3 is made up of 13 amino acids. CDR3 amino acids: CASSITGGNEQFF. CDR3 bases: TGTGCCAGTAGTATTACAGGGGGCAATGAGCAGTTCTTC.

J is TRBJ1-6 and V is TRBV27; TRBD1 matches at 9 bases. CDR1 and CDR2 (germline): MNHEY, SMNVEV (reference sequence). The V and J ends lost 0 bases and 9 bases, in that order; junction bases with no gene match: 18. This CDR3 is built from 20 residues. CDR3 DNA: TGTGCCAGCAGTTTATCGATCAGGAGGACAGGGGCCCAACTAGTTTCACCCCTCCACTTT. As protein: CASSLSIRRTGAQLVSPLHF.

The V gene is TRBV19, the J gene TRBJ1-3, with D uncertain. Germline CDR1 reads LNHDA; CDR2 reads SQIVND (reference sequence). This CDR3 has 14 residues. V was clipped by 3 bases and J by 0 bases, with 6 bases between them. The CDR3 DNA reads TGTGCCAGTAGTATGCAGGTCTCTGGAAACACCATATATTTT. Protein sequence: CASSMQVSGNTIYF.

The rearrangement uses TRBV6-5 and TRBJ1-2, with D maybe TRBD1 (6 bases). The CDR3 runs to 12 residues. The V and J ends lost 6 bases and 4 bases respectively, with 9 bases between them. CDR1 is MNHEY, CDR2 SVGAGI, per germline. CDR3 sequence: CASRDSVYGYTF. CDR3 in DNA: TGTGCCAGCAGGGACAGCGTCTATGGCTACACCTTC.

The V gene is TRBV10-2, the J gene TRBJ1-5, with TRBD1 matching over 12 bases. Germline-derived CDR1 and CDR2 are WSHSY and SAAADI. V lost 6 bases, J lost 1 base, and 4 bases stayed unmatched. The CDR3 is 16 residues long. The CDR3 loop is CASRGTGGTSNQPQHF. The DNA of the CDR3 is TGCGCCAGCAGGGGGACAGGGGGCACGAGCAATCAGCCCCAGCATTTT.

The CDR3 is CASMDRDKGDFSNQPQHF. CDR3 nucleotides: TGTGCCAGTATGGACCGGGACAAGGGCGACTTTAGCAATCAGCCCCAGCATTTT. The V gene is TRBV19, the J gene TRBJ1-5; D possibly corresponds to TRBD1 (6 bases). V lost 7 bases, J lost 0 bases, and 22 bases lay in between. The CDR3 has 18 amino acids. The germline CDR1 and CDR2 sequences are LNHDA and SQIVND (reference sequence).

This clone was counted only a few times. CDR3 nucleotides: TGTGCCACCAGTAGCCTTTATAATTCACCCCTCCACTTT. Translating it yields CATSSLYNSPLHF. This sequence joins TRBV19 and TRBJ1-6; no clear D gene. The CDR3 runs 13 residues. The ends were cut back, 10 bases at V and 4 bases at J, with 11 bases in the middle. CDR1 LNHDA and CDR2 SQIVND come from the germline V gene (reference sequence).

The chain has TRBV5-6 and TRBJ2-1; 9 bases align to TRBD1. The length of the CDR3 is 16 residues. The trim removed 4 bases at V and 5 bases at J, leaving 10 bases unmatched. CDR1 SGHDT and CDR2 YYEEEE come from the germline V gene. CDR3 coding DNA: TGTGCCAGCAGCCCTACACCCGACAGGGGGGACAATGAGCAGTTCTTC. Translation: CASSPTPDRGDNEQFF.